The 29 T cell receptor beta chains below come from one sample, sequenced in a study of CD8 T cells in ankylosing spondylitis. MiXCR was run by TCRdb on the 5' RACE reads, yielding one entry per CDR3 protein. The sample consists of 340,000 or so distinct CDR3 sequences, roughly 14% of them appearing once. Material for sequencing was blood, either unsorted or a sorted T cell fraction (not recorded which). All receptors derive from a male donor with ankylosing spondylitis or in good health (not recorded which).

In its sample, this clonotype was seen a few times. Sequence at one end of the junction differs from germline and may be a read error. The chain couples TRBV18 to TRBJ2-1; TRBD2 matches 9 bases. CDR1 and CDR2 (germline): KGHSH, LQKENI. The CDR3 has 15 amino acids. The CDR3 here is CASSSPTSGYSEQFF. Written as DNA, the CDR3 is TGTGCCAGCTCATCTCCGACTAGCGGCTACAGTGAGCAGTTCTTC.

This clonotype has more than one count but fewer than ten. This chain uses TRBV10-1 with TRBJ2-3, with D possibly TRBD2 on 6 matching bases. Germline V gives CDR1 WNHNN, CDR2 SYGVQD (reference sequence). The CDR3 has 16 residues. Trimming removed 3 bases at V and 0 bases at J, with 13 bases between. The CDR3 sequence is CASSESSGSSTDTQYF. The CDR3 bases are TGCGCCAGCAGTGAATCAAGCGGGTCTAGCACAGATACGCAGTATTTT.

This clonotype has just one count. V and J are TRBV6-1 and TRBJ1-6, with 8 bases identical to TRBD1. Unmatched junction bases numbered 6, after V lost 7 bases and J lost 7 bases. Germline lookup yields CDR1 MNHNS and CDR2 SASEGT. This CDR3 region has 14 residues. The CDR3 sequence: CASIKDRDNSPLHF. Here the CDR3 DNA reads TGTGCCAGCATCAAGGACAGGGACAATTCACCCCTCCACTTT.

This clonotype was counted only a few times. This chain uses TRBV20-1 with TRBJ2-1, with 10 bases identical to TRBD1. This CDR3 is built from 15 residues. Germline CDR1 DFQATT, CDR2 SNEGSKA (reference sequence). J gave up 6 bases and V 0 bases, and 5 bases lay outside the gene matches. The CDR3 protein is CSAREGTGVFNEQFF. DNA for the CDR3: TGCAGTGCTAGAGAAGGGACAGGGGTTTTCAATGAGCAGTTCTTC.

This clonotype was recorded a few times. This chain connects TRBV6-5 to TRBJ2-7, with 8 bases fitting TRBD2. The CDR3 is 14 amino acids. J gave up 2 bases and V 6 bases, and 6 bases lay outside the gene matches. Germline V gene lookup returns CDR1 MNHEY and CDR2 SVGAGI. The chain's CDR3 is CASSLAGPTYEQYF. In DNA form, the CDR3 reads TGTGCCAGCAGCTTAGCGGGGCCAACCTACGAGCAGTACTTC.

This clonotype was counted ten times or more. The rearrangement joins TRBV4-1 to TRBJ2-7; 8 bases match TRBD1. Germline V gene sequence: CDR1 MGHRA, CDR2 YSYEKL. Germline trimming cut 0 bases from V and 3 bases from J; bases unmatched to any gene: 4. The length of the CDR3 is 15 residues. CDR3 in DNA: TGCGCCAGCAGCCAAGACCCAGGGGGCCGCTACGAGCAGTACTTC. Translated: CASSQDPGGRYEQYF.

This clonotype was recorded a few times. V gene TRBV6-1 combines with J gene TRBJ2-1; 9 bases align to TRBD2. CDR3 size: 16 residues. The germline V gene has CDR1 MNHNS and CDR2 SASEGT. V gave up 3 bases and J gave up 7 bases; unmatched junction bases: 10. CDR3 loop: CASSDHSSGIRNEQFF. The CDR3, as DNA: TGTGCCAGCAGTGATCACTCTAGCGGGATCAGAAATGAGCAGTTCTTC.

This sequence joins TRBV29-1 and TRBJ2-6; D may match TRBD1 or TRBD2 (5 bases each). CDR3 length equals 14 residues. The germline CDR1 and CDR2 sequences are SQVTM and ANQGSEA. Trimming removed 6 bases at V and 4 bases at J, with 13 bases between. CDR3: CSVGTGSGANVLTF. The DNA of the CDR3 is TGCAGCGTCGGGACGGGCTCCGGGGCCAACGTCCTGACTTTC.

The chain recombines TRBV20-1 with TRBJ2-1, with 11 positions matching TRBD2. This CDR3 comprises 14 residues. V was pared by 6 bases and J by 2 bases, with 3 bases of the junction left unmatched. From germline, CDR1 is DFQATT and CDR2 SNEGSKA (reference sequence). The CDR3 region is CSASGLAAYNEQFF. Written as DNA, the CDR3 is TGCAGTGCCTCGGGACTAGCGGCCTACAATGAGCAGTTCTTC.

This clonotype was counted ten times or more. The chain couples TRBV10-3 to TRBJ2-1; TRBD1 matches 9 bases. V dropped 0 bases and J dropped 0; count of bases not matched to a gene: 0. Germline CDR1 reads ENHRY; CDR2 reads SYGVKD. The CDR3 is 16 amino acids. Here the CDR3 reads CAISESTGGSYNEQFF. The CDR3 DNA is TGTGCCATCAGTGAGTCGACAGGGGGCTCCTACAATGAGCAGTTCTTC.

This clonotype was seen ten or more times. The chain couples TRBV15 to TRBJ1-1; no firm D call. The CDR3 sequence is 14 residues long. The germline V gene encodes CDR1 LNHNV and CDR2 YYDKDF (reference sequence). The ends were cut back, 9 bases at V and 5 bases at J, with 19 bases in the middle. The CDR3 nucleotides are TGTGCCACAGACAACGGGCTTACGGGAACTGAAGCTTTCTTT. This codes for CATDNGLTGTEAFF.

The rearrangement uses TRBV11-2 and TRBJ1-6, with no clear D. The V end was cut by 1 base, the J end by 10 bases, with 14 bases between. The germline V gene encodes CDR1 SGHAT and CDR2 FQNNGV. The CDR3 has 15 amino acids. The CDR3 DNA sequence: TGTGCCAGCAGCTTAGGCGCCTACAACGGCTCACCCCTCCACTTT. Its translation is CASSLGAYNGSPLHF.

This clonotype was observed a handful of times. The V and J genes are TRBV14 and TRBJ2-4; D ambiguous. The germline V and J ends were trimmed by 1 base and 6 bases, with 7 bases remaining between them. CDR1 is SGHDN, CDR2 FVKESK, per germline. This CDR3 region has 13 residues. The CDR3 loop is CASSQARANIQYF. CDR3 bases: TGTGCCAGCAGCCAAGCTAGAGCAAACATTCAGTACTTC. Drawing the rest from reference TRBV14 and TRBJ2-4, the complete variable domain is EAGVTQFPSHSVIEKGQTVTLRCDPISGHDNLYWYRRVMGKEIKFLLHFVKESKQDESGMPNNRFLAERTGGTYSTLKVQPAELEDSGVYFCASSQARANIQYFGAGTRLSVL.

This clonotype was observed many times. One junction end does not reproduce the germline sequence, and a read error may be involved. CDR3 sequence reads: CSARAGRDTSNEQYF. The CDR3 DNA follows: TGCAGTGCTAGGGCGGGGCGGGATACCTCCAACGAGCAGTACTTC. The rearrangement joins TRBV20-1 to TRBJ2-7; tentatively, D is TRBD2 (6 bases). Germline V gives CDR1 DFQATT, CDR2 SNEGSKA (reference sequence). CDR3 length: 15 residues.

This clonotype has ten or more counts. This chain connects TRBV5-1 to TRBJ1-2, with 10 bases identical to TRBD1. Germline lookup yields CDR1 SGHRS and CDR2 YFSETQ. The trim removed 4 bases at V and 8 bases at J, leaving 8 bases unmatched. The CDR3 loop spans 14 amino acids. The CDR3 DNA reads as TGCGCCAGCAGCCGCGACGGGACAGGGGACGGCTACACCTTC. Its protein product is CASSRDGTGDGYTF.

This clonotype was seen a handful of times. The CDR3 nucleotides read TGTGCCAGCAGCCGAGAGACTAGCGTGGGGGAGCAGTTCTTC. This codes for CASSRETSVGEQFF. This sequence joins TRBV4-2 and TRBJ2-1; 8 nucleotides match TRBD2. The CDR3 is 14 amino acids. Germline CDR1 reads LGHNA; CDR2 reads YNFKEQ. V trimming: 4 bases; J trimming: 10 bases; junction bases outside the gene matches: 9.

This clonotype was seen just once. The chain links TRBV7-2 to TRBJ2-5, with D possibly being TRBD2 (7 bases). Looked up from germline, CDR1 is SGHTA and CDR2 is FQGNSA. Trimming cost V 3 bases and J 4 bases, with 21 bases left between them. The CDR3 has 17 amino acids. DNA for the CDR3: TGTGCCAGCAGCTTGGACGGGGGCGGGAGAGTGGGAGAGACCCAGTACTTC. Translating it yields CASSLDGGGRVGETQYF.

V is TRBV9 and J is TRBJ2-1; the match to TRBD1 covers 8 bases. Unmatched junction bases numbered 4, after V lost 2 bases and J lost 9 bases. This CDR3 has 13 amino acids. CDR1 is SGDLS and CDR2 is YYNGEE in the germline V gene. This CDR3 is CASSVAGGGEQFF. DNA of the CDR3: TGTGCCAGCAGCGTGGCAGGGGGCGGTGAGCAGTTCTTC.

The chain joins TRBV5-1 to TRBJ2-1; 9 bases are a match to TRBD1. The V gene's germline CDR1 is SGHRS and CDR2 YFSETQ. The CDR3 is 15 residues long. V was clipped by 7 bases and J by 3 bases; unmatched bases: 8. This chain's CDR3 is CASFRTGEGYNEQFF. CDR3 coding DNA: TGCGCCAGCTTCCGGACAGGGGAGGGCTACAATGAGCAGTTCTTC. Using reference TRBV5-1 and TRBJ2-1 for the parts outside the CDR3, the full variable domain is KAGVTQTPRYLIKTRGQQVTLSCSPISGHRSVSWYQQTPGQGLQFLFEYFSETQRNKGNFPGRFSGRQFSNSRSEMNVSTLELGDSALYLCASFRTGEGYNEQFFGPGTRLTVL.

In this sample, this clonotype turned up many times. Here the CDR3 reads CASSLVGGRRDTQYF. The CDR3, as DNA: TGTGCCAGCAGTTTAGTCGGGGGGCGCAGAGATACGCAGTATTTT. The chain employs TRBV12-3 or TRBV12-4 and TRBJ2-3; D might be TRBD2 (7 bases). CDR3 length: 15 amino acids. The V gene lost 1 base and the J gene lost 5 bases, with 13 bases spanning the gap.

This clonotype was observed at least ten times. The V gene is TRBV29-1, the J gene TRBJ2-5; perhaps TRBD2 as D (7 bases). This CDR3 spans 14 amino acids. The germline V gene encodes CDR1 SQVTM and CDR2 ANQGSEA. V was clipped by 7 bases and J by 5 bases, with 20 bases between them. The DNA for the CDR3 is TGCAGCGCTCTCGGGGGGCTGGCATGGGAGACCCAGTACTTC. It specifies CSALGGLAWETQYF.

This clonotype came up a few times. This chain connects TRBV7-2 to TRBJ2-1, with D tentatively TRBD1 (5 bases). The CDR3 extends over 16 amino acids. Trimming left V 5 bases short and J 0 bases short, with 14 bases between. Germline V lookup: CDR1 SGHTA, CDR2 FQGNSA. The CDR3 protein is CASSDRRALSYNEQFF. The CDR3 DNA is TGTGCCAGCAGCGACAGAAGGGCCCTCTCCTACAATGAGCAGTTCTTC.

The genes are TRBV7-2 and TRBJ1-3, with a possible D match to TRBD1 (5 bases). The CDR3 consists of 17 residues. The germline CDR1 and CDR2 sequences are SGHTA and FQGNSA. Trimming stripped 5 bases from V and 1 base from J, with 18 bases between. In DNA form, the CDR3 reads TGTGCCAGCAGCCTTCTTGGGCGTGGGACTTCTGGAAACACCATATATTTT. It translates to CASSLLGRGTSGNTIYF.

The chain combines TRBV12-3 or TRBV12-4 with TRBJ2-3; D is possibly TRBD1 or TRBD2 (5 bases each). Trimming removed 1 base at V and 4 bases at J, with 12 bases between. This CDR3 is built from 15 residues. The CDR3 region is CASSLGGGVSDTQYF. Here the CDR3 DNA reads TGTGCCAGCAGTTTAGGTGGGGGTGTCTCAGATACGCAGTATTTT.

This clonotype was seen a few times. In DNA form, the CDR3 reads TGCAGCGTTGAGACAGCCAGAAGTCCGTATTTT. As protein: CSVETARSPYF. The chain couples TRBV29-1 to TRBJ2-3, with a tentative D call TRBD1 (5 bases). The V end lost 3 bases, the J end lost 14 bases, and 15 bases lay between the germline ends. CDR1 and CDR2 (germline): SQVTM, ANQGSEA. This CDR3 comprises 11 residues.

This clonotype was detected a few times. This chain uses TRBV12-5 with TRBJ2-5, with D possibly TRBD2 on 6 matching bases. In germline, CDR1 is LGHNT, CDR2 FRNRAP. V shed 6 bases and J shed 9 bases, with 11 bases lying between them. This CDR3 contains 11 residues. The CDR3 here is CASGPSEAQYF. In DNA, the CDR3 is TGTGCTAGTGGCCCTAGCGAAGCCCAGTACTTC.

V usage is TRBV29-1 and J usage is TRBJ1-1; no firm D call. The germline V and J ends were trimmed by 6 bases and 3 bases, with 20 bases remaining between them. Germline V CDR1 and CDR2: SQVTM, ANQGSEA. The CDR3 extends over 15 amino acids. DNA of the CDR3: TGCAGCGTCACGGCGGGTCGAGCGCGGGACACTGAAGCTTTCTTT. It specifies CSVTAGRARDTEAFF.

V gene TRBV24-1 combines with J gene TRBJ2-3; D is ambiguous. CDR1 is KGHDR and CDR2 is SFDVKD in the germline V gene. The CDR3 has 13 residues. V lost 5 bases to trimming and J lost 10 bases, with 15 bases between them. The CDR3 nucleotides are TGTGCCACCAGTGGCCCGAGAGGCGAGCCGCAGTATTTT. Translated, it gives CATSGPRGEPQYF.

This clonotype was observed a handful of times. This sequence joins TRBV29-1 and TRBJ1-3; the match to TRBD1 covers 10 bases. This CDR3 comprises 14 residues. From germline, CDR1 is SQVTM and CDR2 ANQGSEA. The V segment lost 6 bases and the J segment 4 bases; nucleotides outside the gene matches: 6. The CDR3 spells CSVVGTGEGNTIYF. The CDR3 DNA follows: TGCAGCGTGGTCGGGACAGGGGAAGGAAACACCATATATTTT.